Listed here are 6 T cell receptor beta chains from one sample, sequenced in a study of blood T cell repertoires in COVID-19. Here immunoSEQ multiplex PCR was the method, and the copy in TCRdb shows in-frame clones only, minus some. The sample has over 250,000 clones, 83% seen once. Input material: peripheral blood. The origin of the receptors is a woman in her fifties or sixties who had recovered from COVID-19.

The rearrangement uses TRBV4-1 and TRBJ1-6, with a weak D call TRBD1 (5 bases). The CDR3 totals 16 residues. Trimming shortened V by 4 bases and J by 4 bases, and 14 bases separated the two germline ends. Germline V lookup: CDR1 MGHRA, CDR2 YSYEKL. The CDR3 loop reads CASSPGLSFYNSPLHF. The CDR3 region has the DNA TGCGCCAGCAGCCCGGGACTGTCCTTTTATAATTCACCCCTCCACTTT.

The chain recombines TRBV6-2 or TRBV6-3 with TRBJ2-7; 7 nucleotides match TRBD2. Germline CDR1 and CDR2: MNHEY and SVGEGT. V lost 2 bases to trimming and J lost 3 bases; unmatched junction nucleotides: 7. The CDR3 is 15 amino acids. In nucleotides, the CDR3 is TGTGCCAGCAGTTACCCGGCTAGCGGACACTACGAGCAGTACTTC. This gives the protein CASSYPASGHYEQYF.

The V and J genes are TRBV5-7 and TRBJ1-1, with unresolved D. TRBV5-7 is an ORF, and what it does is uncertain. The CDR3 contains 16 residues. V was shortened by 2 bases and J by 5 bases, with 19 bases between the two germline ends. The CDR3 region has the DNA TGTGCCAGCAGCTTCCGGGGATGGTGCTTCTATACTGAAGCTTTCTTT. Encoded protein: CASSFRGWCFYTEAFF.

This rearrangement joins TRBV7-8 to TRBJ2-1, with 8 bases matching TRBD1. CDR1 is SGHVS and CDR2 is FQNEAQ in the germline V gene. V shed 1 base and J 10 bases; nucleotides not matched to a gene: 3. The CDR3 covers 13 residues. The DNA of the CDR3 is TGTGCCAGCAGCTTAGAGGACAGGGCGGAGCAGTTCTTC. Translating gives CASSLEDRAEQFF. Supplemented by reference TRBV7-8 and TRBJ2-1, the full variable domain reads GAGVSQSPRYKVAKRGQDVALRCDPISGHVSLFWYQQALGQGPEFLTYFQNEAQLDKSGLPSDRFFAERPEGSVSTLKIQRTQQEDSAVYLCASSLEDRAEQFFGPGTRLTVL.

This chain links TRBV27 with TRBJ2-7; a weak D match, TRBD1 (6 bases). The germline CDR1 and CDR2 sequences are MNHEY and SMNVEV (reference sequence). The CDR3 length is 20 residues. The V and J ends lost 0 bases and 10 bases respectively, with 34 bases between them. The chain's CDR3 is CASSLSGGPTTGGYNMYQYF. The CDR3 bases are TGTGCCAGCAGTTTATCTGGTGGGCCGACGACAGGCGGGTATAATATGTATCAGTACTTC.

By frequency in the sample, this clone is medium-sized (0.01 to 0.1%). V is TRBV19 and J is TRBJ2-2; D possibly corresponds to TRBD1 (6 bases). The germline V and J ends were trimmed by 5 bases and 6 bases, with 16 bases remaining between them. Germline CDR1 LNHDA, CDR2 SQIVND (reference sequence). CDR3 size: 15 residues. The chain's CDR3 is CASSAYSTGSGELFF. CDR3 nucleotides: TGTGCCAGTAGTGCCTACTCTACAGGGTCCGGGGAGCTGTTTTTT.